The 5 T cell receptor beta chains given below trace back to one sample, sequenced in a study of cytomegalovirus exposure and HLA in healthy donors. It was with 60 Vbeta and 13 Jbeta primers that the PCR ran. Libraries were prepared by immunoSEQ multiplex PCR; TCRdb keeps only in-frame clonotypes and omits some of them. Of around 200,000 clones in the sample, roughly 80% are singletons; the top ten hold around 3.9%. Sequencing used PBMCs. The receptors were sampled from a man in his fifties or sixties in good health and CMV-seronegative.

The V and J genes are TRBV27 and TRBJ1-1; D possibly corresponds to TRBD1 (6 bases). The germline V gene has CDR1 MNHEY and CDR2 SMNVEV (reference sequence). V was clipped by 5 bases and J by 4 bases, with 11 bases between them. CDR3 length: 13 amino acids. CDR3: CASSVGGGTEAFF. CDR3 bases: TGTGCCAGCAGTGTAGGGGGGGGCACTGAAGCTTTCTTT.

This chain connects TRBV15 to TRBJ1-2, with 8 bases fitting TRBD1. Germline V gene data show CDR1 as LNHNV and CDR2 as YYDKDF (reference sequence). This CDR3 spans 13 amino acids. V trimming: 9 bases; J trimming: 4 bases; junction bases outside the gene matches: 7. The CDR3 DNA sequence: TGTGCCACTGCCCGGGACAGGTTCTATGGCTACACCTTC. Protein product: CATARDRFYGYTF. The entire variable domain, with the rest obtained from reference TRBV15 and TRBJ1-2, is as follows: DAMVIQNPRYQVTQFGKPVTLSCSQTLNHNVMYWYQQKSSQAPKLLFHYYDKDFNNEADTPDNFQSRRPNTSFCFLDIRSPGLGDTAMYLCATARDRFYGYTFGSGTRLTVV.

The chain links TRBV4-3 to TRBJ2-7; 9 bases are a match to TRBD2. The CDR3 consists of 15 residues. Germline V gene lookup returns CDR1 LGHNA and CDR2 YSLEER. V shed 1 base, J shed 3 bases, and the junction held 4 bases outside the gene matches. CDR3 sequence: CASSQVSGGLYEQYF. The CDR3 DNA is TGCGCCAGCAGCCAAGTTAGCGGGGGACTCTACGAGCAGTACTTC.

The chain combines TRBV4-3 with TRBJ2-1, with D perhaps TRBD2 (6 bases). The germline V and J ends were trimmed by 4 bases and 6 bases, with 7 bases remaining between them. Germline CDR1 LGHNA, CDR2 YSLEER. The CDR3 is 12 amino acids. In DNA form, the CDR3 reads TGCGCCAGCAGCCTCGGGGGCAATGAGCAGTTCTTC. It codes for CASSLGGNEQFF.

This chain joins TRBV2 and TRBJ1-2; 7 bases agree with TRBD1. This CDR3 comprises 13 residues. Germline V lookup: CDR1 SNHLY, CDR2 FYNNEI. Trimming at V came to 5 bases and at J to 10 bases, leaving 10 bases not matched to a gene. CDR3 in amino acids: CASSPDRRSDYTF. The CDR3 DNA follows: TGTGCCAGCAGTCCGGACAGGCGAAGCGACTACACCTTC. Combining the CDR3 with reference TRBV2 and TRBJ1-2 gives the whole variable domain EPEVTQTPSHQVTQMGQEVILRCVPISNHLYFYWYRQILGQKVEFLVSFYNNEISEKSEIFDDQFSVERPDGSNFTLKIRSTKLEDSAMYFCASSPDRRSDYTFGSGTRLTVV.